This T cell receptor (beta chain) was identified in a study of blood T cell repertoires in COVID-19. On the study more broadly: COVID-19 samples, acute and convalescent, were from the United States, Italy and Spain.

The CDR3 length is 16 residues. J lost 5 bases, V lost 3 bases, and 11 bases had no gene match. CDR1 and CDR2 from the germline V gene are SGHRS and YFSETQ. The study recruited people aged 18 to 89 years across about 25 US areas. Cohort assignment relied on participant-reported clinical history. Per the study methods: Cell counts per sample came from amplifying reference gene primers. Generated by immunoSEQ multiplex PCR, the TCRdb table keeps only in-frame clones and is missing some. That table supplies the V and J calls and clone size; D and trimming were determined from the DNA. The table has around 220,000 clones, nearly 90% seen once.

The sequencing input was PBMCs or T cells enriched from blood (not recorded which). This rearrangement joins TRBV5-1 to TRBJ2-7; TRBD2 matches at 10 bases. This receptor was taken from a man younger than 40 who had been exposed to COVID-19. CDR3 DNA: TGCGCCAGCAGCTCCCTGACTGTAGCGGGGGGCGACGAGCAGTACTTC. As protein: CASSSLTVAGGDEQYF.